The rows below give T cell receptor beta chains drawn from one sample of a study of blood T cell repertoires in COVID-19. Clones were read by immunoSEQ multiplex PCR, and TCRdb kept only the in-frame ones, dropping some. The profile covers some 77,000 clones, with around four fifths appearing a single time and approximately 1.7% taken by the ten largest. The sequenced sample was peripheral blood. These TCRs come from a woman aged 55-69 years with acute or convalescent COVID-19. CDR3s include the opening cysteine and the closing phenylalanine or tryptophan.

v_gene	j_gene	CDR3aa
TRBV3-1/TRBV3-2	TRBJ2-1	CASSRTASGSSYNEQFF
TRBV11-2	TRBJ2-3	CASSRTGSTDTQYF
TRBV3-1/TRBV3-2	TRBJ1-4	CASSQGLPGNEKLFF
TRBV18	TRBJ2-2	CASSPADIDTGELFF
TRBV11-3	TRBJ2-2	CASSSRTGGTGELFF
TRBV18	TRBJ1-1	CASSIGTGGVTEAFF
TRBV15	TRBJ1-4	CATSRQGTTSNEKLFF
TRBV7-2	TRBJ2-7	CASSRDRVIGEQYF
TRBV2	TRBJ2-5	CASSDREGETQYF
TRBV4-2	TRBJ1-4	CASSQGQGNEKLFF
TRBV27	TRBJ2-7	CASSRTSGSYEQYF
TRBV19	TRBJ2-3	CASQDRGGTDTQYF
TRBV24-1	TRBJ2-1	CATSDSWVSRAGSYNEQFF
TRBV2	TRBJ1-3	CASSPRQGTGNTIYF
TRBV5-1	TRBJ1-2	CASSLVGGASNYGYTF
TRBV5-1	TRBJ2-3	CASSVASDTQYF
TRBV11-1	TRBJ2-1	CASSLTRDNEQFF
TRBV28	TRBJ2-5	CASSLSGVQTQYF
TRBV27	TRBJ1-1	CASSLIFRTGANTEAFF
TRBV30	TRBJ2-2	CAWRLGGGFRTGELFF
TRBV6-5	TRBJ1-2	CASSYWTGANYGYTF
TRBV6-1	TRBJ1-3	CAGGSGGSGNTIYF
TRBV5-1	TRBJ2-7	CASSPTWRTGSPYEQYF
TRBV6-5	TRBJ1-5	CAGRSGSNQPQHF
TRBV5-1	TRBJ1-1	CASSLGGAMNTEAFF
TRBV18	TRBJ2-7	CASSGTKSNYEQYF
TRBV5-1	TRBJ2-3	CASSFFSGGQGDTQYF
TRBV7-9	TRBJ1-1	CASSPEGNTEAFF
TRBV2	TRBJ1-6	CASNGGDDNSPLHF
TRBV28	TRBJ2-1	CASKQWGVGYNEQFF
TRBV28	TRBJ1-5	CASSPAQGQGHQPQHF
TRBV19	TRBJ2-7	CASSPRQDLTYEQYF
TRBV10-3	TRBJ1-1	CAISEPGTDNTEAFF
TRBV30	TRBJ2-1	CAWDGQFNEQFF
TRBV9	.	CASSVDAGSGNTIYF
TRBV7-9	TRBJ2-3	CASSLEGLGTDTQYF
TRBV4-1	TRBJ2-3	CASSQEDRFRTDTQYF
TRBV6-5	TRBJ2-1	CASSGLAGGPDEQFF
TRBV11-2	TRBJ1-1	CASSFFIERAFF
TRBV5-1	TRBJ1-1	CASSDFQGAGTEAFF
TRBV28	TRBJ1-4	CASSTRVREKLFF
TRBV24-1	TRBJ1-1	CATSGSGLTEAFF
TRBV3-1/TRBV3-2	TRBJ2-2	CASSQTHSGELFF
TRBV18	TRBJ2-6	CASSPIFRQGGSGANVLTF
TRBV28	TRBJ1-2	CASSLSGGYGYTF
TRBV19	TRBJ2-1	CASTLREAGNEQFF
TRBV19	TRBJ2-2	CASSGQAFSGELFF
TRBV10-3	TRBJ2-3	CAISEGVAGTDTQYF
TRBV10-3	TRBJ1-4	CAIRDSGTGQGKLFF
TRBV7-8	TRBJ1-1	CASSLEIAGWNTEAFF
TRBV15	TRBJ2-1	CATSNRQGADEQFF
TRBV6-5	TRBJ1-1	CASSYEMAATEAFF
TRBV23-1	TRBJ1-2	CATIGRIHNYGYTF